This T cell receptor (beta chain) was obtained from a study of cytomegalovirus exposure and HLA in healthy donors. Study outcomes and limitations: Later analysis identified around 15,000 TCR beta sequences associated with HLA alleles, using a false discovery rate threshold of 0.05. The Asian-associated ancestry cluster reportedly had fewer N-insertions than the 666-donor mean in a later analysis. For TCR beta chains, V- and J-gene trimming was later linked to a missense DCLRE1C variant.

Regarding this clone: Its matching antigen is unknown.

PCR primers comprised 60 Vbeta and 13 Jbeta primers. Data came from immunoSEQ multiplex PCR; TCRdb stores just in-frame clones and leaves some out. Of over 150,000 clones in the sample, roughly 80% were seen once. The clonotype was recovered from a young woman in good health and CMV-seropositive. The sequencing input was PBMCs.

The CDR3 here is CASSTQWSSGSGAFF. Written as DNA, the CDR3 is TGTGCCAGCAGCACCCAATGGTCCTCAGGGTCTGGAGCTTTCTTT. The chain combines TRBV7-2 with TRBJ1-1; D may be TRBD1 (5 bases). The germline CDR1 and CDR2 sequences are SGHTA and FQGNSA. The ends were cut back, 5 bases at V and 10 bases at J, with 23 bases in the middle. This CDR3 has 15 amino acids.